The next 18 T cell receptor beta chains were all read from a single sample in a study of cytomegalovirus exposure and HLA in healthy donors. Assay: immunoSEQ multiplex PCR; the TCRdb copy retains only in-frame clones and omits some. The table lists 250,000 to 350,000 clones, roughly 90% of them singletons. Material for sequencing was PBMCs. Every receptor here comes from a woman aged 18-29 years in good health and CMV-seronegative.

The CDR3 coding sequence is TGTGCCAGCAGTTGGAACAGGGGTTCCCCTGAAGCTTTCTTT. Its protein is CASSWNRGSPEAFF. The chain combines TRBV27 with TRBJ1-1, with 7 positions matching TRBD1. J lost 6 bases, V lost 4 bases, and 8 bases had no gene match. This CDR3 region has 14 residues. Germline values: CDR1 MNHEY, CDR2 SMNVEV (reference sequence).

The chain links TRBV7-8 to TRBJ2-1, with a tentative D call TRBD2 (6 bases). V was clipped by 0 bases and J by 3 bases, with 24 bases between them. There are 20 residues in the CDR3. Germline V gene lookup returns CDR1 SGHVS and CDR2 FQNEAQ. The CDR3 DNA is TGTGCCAGCAGCTTAGCTCGTCATTCACTAGCCGCAGCCGGCTACAATGAGCAGTTCTTC. Protein sequence: CASSLARHSLAAAGYNEQFF.

The chain employs TRBV19 and TRBJ1-5, with TRBD1 identical over 10 bases. After removal of 6 bases from V and 5 bases from J, the junction contained 7 bases not matched to a gene. The CDR3 has 15 amino acids. Germline CDR1 reads LNHDA; CDR2 reads SQIVND (reference sequence). CDR3 in amino acids: CASRSKGQGYQPQHF. In DNA form, the CDR3 reads TGTGCCAGTAGATCAAAGGGACAGGGGTATCAGCCCCAGCATTTT.

V is TRBV7-6 and J is TRBJ1-2; TRBD1 is a possible D gene (5 bases). This CDR3 contains 16 residues. Germline V CDR1 and CDR2: SGHVS, FNYEAQ. Deletions cut 5 bases from V and 5 bases from J, with 21 bases between. The CDR3 coding sequence is TGTGCCAGCAGCCCTGGGGCGGGTTGGGGGGGATATGGCTACACCTTC. It codes for CASSPGAGWGGYGYTF. The full variable domain, in which reference TRBV7-6 and TRBJ1-2 provide the parts outside the CDR3, is GAGVSQSPRYKVTKRGQDVALRCDPISGHVSLYWYRQALGQGPEFLTYFNYEAQQDKSGLPNDRFSAERPEGSISTLTIQRTEQRDSAMYRCASSPGAGWGGYGYTFGSGTRLTVV.

This chain connects TRBV18 to TRBJ2-6, with TRBD1 matching 11 bases. Trimming cost V 2 bases and J 3 bases; bases outside gene matches: 6. Germline CDR1 KGHSH, CDR2 LQKENI. This CDR3 region has 18 residues. Here the CDR3 reads CASSPRLDRGLGANVLTF. CDR3 nucleotide sequence: TGTGCCAGCTCACCAAGGTTGGACAGGGGGCTTGGGGCCAACGTCCTGACTTTC.

This clone came up once. The chain is built from TRBV28 and TRBJ1-1, with a weak D call TRBD1 (6 bases). Germline CDR1 and CDR2: MDHEN and SYDVKM. The CDR3 runs 16 residues. V was clipped by 7 bases and J by 1 base, with 19 bases between them. Written as DNA, the CDR3 is TGTGCCAGCATCCCGGGGGGGGCGGGGGCGAACACTGAAGCTTTCTTT. Its protein is CASIPGGAGANTEAFF. Full variable domain (missing parts from reference TRBV28 and TRBJ1-1): DVKVTQSSRYLVKRTGEKVFLECVQDMDHENMFWYRQDPGLGLRLIYFSYDVKMKEKGDIPEGYSVSREKKERFSLILESASTNQTSMYLCASIPGGAGANTEAFFGQGTRLTVV.

The chain employs TRBV28 and TRBJ2-1; 13 nucleotides line up with TRBD2. This CDR3 comprises 18 residues. Germline trimming cut 3 bases from V and 10 bases from J; bases unmatched to any gene: 15. Germline values: CDR1 MDHEN, CDR2 SYDVKM. The CDR3 loop reads CASSFPRTSGSSIDEQFF. The DNA of the CDR3 is TGTGCCAGCAGTTTCCCTAGGACTAGCGGGAGTTCTATAGACGAGCAGTTCTTC.

The V call is TRBV9, the J call TRBJ2-3, with 7 bases identical to TRBD2. Germline values: CDR1 SGDLS, CDR2 YYNGEE. This CDR3 region has 15 residues. The V gene end was trimmed by 0 bases and the J gene end by 4 bases; junction bases not matched to a gene: 5. The CDR3 sequence is CASSVAGGSSDTQYF. In nucleotides, the CDR3 is TGTGCCAGCAGCGTAGCTGGCGGGAGCTCAGATACGCAGTATTTT.

This rearrangement joins TRBV19 to TRBJ1-6, with 8 bases that match TRBD1. The CDR3 extends over 15 amino acids. Germline V gene sequence: CDR1 LNHDA, CDR2 SQIVND (reference sequence). Trimming cost V 5 bases and J 10 bases; bases outside gene matches: 10. The CDR3 protein is CASSGGQGSVSPLHF. CDR3 coding DNA: TGTGCCAGTAGTGGCGGACAGGGATCTGTCTCACCCCTCCACTTT.

DNA for the CDR3: TGTGCCAGCAGTTTCTTGGGGACTAGCTACGAGCAGTACTTC. Encoded protein: CASSFLGTSYEQYF. The V call is TRBV28, the J call TRBJ2-7, with 8 bases that match TRBD2. J lost 3 bases, V lost 3 bases, and 4 bases had no gene match. In germline, CDR1 is MDHEN, CDR2 SYDVKM. This CDR3 spans 14 amino acids.

This chain connects TRBV27 to TRBJ2-1, with 10 nucleotides matching TRBD1. The CDR3 extends over 20 amino acids. Germline trimming cut 3 bases from V and 0 bases from J; bases unmatched to any gene: 14. Germline CDR1 reads MNHEY; CDR2 reads SMNVEV (reference sequence). The CDR3 is CASSFYGTGVSPFSYNEQFF. DNA of the CDR3: TGTGCCAGCAGTTTCTACGGGACAGGGGTTTCCCCCTTCTCCTACAATGAGCAGTTCTTC.

This rearrangement joins TRBV27 to TRBJ2-7, with 16 bases aligning to TRBD2. CDR1 and CDR2 (germline): MNHEY, SMNVEV (reference sequence). The CDR3 sequence is 17 residues long. V was clipped by 3 bases and J by 0 bases; unmatched bases: 2. CDR3: CASSFGTSGRASYEQYF. The CDR3 coding sequence is TGTGCCAGCAGTTTCGGGACTAGCGGGAGGGCCTCCTACGAGCAGTACTTC.

V and J are TRBV7-9 and TRBJ1-3; D is perhaps TRBD1 (5 bases). Germline V gene sequence: CDR1 SEHNR, CDR2 FQNEAQ (reference sequence). The CDR3 covers 14 residues. The ends were cut back, 4 bases at V and 5 bases at J, with 12 bases in the middle. This chain's CDR3 is CASSSPGDRNTIYF. CDR3 in DNA: TGTGCCAGCAGCTCCCCGGGGGATCGAAACACCATATATTTT. The complete variable domain, with remaining parts taken from reference TRBV7-9 and TRBJ1-3, reads DTGVSQNPRHKITKRGQNVTFRCDPISEHNRLYWYRQTLGQGPEFLTYFQNEAQLEKSRLLSDRFSAERPKGSFSTLEIQRTEQGDSAMYLCASSSPGDRNTIYFGEGSWLTVV.

The chain combines TRBV5-8 with TRBJ2-7; the D is unclear. The CDR3 runs to 15 residues. V was cut by 5 bases and J by 6 bases, with 21 bases left in between. CDR1 and CDR2 (germline): SGHTS, YDEGEE. CDR3 protein: CASSLGQIREGEQYF. In DNA form, the CDR3 reads TGTGCCAGCAGTCTTGGGCAGATTCGCGAAGGCGAGCAGTACTTC.

V is TRBV28 and J is TRBJ1-5, with 7 bases aligning to TRBD1. The V gene's germline CDR1 is MDHEN and CDR2 SYDVKM. Unmatched junction bases numbered 5, after V lost 5 bases and J lost 7 bases. The CDR3 covers 13 residues. CDR3 loop: CASSLGQDQPQHF. DNA for the CDR3: TGTGCCAGCAGTCTAGGACAGGACCAGCCCCAGCATTTT.

The rearrangement links TRBV5-1 to TRBJ1-2; tentatively, D is TRBD1 (5 bases). The CDR3 covers 15 residues. From germline, CDR1 is SGHRS and CDR2 YFSETQ. Between the trimmed V and J ends, which lost 0 bases and 2 bases, there was a span of 11 bases. The CDR3: CASSLDGSGNYGYTF. The DNA of the CDR3 is TGCGCCAGCAGCTTGGACGGATCAGGGAACTATGGCTACACCTTC.

The chain couples TRBV6-5 to TRBJ1-2; 8 bases are a match to TRBD1. The V gene end was trimmed by 8 bases and the J gene end by 8 bases; junction bases not matched to a gene: 10. This CDR3 has 13 residues. Per the germline V gene, CDR1 is MNHEY and CDR2 is SVGAGI. The CDR3: CASGRQGNAGYTF. CDR3 nucleotides: TGTGCCAGCGGTAGACAGGGGAACGCGGGCTACACCTTC.

The chain combines TRBV2 with TRBJ2-7; TRBD2 aligns across 13 bases. The V segment lost 6 bases and the J segment 6 bases; nucleotides outside the gene matches: 8. Germline loops: CDR1 SNHLY, CDR2 FYNNEI. The CDR3 totals 15 residues. The CDR3, as DNA: TGTGCCAGCAGCTCACTAGCGGGAGGGCTGGTCGAGCAGTACTTC. As protein: CASSSLAGGLVEQYF.